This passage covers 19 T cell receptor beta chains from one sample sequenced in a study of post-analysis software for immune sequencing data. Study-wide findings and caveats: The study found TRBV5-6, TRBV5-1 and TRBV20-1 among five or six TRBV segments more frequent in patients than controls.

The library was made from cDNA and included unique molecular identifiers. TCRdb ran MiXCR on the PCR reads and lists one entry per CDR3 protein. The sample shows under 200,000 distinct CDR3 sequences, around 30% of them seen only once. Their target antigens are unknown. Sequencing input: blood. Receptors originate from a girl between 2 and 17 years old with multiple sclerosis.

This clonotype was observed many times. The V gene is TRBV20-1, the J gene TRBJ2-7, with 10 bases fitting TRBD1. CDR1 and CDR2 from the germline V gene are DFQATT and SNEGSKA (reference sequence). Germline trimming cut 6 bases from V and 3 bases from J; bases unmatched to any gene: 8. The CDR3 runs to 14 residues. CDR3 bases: TGCAGTGCAGGGCTGGGACAGGGGCTCTACGAGCAGTACTTC. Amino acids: CSAGLGQGLYEQYF.

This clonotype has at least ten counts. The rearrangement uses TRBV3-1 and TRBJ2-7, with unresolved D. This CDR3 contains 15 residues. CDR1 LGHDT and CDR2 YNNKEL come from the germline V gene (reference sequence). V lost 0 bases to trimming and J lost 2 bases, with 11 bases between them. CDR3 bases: TGTGCCAGCAGCCAAGACACTACTAAAGCCTACGAGCAGTACTTC. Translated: CASSQDTTKAYEQYF.

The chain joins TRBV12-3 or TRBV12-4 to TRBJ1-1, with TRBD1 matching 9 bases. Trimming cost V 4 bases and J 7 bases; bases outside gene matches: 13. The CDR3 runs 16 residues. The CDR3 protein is CASSYTGTGFGGEAFF. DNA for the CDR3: TGTGCCAGCAGTTATACCGGGACAGGGTTTGGGGGTGAAGCTTTCTTT.

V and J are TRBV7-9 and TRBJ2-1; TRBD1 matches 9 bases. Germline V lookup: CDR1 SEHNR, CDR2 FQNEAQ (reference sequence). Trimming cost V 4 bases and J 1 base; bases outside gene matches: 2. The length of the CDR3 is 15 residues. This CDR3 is CASSWTGASYNEQFF. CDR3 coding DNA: TGTGCCAGCAGCTGGACAGGGGCTTCCTACAATGAGCAGTTCTTC. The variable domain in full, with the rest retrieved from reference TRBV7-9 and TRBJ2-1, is DTGVSQNPRHKITKRGQNVTFRCDPISEHNRLYWYRQTLGQGPEFLTYFQNEAQLEKSRLLSDRFSAERPKGSFSTLEIQRTEQGDSAMYLCASSWTGASYNEQFFGPGTRLTVL.

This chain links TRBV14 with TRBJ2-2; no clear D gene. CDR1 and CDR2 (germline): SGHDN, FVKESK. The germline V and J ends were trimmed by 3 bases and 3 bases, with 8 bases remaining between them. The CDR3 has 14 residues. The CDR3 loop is CASSQLTDTGELFF. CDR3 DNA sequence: TGTGCCAGCAGCCAGCTGACGGACACCGGGGAGCTGTTTTTT.

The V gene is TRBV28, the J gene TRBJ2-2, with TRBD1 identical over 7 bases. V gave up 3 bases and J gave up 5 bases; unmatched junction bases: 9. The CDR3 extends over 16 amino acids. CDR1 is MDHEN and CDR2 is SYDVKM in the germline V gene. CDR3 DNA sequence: TGTGCCAGCAGTTTGAGGGACAGCTGGGCAACCGGGGAGCTGTTTTTT. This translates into CASSLRDSWATGELFF.

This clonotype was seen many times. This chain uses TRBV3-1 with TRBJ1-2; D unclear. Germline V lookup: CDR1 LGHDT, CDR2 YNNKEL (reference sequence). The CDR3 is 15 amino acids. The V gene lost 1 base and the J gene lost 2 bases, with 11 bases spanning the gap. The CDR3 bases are TGTGCCAGCAGCCAAGTGCCAGGCCAGAACTATGGCTACACCTTC. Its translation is CASSQVPGQNYGYTF.

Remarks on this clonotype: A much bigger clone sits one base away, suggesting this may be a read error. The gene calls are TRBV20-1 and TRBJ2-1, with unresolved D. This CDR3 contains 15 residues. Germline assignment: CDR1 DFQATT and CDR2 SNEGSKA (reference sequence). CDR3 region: CSVRDLTTSYNEQFF. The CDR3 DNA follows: TGCAGTGTTAGAGATCTAACCACGTCCTACAATGAGCAGTTCTTC.

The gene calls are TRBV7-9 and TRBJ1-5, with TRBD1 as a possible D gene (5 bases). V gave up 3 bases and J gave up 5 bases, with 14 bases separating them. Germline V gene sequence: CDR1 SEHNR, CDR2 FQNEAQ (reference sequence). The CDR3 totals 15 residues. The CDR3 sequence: CASSFWGNGDQPQHF. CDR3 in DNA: TGTGCCAGCAGCTTTTGGGGGAATGGAGATCAGCCCCAGCATTTT.

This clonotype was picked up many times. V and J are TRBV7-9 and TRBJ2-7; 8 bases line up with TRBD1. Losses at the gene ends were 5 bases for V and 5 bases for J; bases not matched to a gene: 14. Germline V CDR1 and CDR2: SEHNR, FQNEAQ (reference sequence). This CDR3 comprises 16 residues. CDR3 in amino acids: CASSPRTGTAVDEQYF. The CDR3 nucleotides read TGTGCCAGCAGCCCTCGGACAGGGACTGCAGTCGACGAGCAGTACTTC.

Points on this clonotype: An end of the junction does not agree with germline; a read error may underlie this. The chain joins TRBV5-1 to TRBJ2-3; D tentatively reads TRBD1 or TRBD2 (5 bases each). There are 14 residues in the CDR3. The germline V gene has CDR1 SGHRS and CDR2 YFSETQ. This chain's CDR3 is CASSQGESTDAQYF. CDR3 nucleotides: TGCGCCAGCAGCCAAGGGGAGAGCACAGATGCGCAGTATTTT.

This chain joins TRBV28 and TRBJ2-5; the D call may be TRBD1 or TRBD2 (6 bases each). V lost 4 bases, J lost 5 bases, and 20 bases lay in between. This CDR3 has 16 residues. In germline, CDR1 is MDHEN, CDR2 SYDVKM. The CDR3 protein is CASSSPLGGGGETQYF. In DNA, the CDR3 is TGTGCCAGCAGTTCCCCTCTAGGAGGAGGGGGGGAGACCCAGTACTTC. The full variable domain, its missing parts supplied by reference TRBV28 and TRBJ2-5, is DVKVTQSSRYLVKRTGEKVFLECVQDMDHENMFWYRQDPGLGLRLIYFSYDVKMKEKGDIPEGYSVSREKKERFSLILESASTNQTSMYLCASSSPLGGGGETQYFGPGTRLLVL.

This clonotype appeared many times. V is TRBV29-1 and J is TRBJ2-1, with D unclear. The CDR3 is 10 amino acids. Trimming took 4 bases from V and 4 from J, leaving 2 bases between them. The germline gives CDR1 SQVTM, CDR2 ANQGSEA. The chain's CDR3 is CSVGYNEQFF. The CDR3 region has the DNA TGCAGCGTTGGATACAATGAGCAGTTCTTC.

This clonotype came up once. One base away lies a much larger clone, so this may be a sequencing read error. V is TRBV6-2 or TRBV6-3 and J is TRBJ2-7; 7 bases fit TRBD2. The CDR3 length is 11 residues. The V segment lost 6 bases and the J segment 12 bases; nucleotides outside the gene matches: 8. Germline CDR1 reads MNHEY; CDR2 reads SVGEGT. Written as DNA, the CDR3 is TGTGCCAGCAGGCGATCGGGACTATGGTACTTC. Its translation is CASRRSGLWYF.

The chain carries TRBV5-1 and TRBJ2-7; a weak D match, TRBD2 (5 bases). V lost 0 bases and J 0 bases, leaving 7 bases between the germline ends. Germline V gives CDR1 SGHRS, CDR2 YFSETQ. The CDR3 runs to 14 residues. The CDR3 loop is CASSLAGNSYEQYF. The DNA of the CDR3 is TGCGCCAGCAGCTTGGCGGGGAACTCCTACGAGCAGTACTTC.

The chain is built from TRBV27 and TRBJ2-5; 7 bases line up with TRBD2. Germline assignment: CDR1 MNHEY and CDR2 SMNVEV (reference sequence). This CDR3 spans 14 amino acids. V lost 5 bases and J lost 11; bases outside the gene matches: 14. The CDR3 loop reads CASSRRGVFNEQYF. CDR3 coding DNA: TGTGCCAGCAGTCGTCGGGGGGTGTTTAATGAGCAGTACTTC.

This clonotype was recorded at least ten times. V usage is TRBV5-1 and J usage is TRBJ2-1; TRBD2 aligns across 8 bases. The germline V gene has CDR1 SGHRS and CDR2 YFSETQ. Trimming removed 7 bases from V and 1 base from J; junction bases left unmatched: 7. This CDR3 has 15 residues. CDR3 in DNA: TGCGCCAGCGGTCGGGCTAGCGGGTCCTACAATGAGCAGTTCTTC. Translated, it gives CASGRASGSYNEQFF.

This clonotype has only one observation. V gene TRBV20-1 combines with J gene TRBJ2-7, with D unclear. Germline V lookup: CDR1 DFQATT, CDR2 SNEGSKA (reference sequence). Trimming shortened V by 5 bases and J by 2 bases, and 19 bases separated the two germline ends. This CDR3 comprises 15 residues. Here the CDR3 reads CSARAAELGPYEQYF. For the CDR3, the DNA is TGCAGTGCTCGCGCCGCAGAGCTCGGTCCCTACGAGCAGTACTTC.

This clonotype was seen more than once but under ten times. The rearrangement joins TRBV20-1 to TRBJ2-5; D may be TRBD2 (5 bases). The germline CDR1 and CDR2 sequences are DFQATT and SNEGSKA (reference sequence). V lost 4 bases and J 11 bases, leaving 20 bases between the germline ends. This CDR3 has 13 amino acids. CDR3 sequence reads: CSANLIASNEQYF. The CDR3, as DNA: TGCAGTGCTAATCTAATAGCGAGCAATGAGCAGTACTTC.